This T cell receptor (beta chain) derives from a study of technical replicates of blood from several donors. The length of the CDR3 is 14 residues. V shed 6 bases and J 2 bases; nucleotides not matched to a gene: 7. Looked up from germline, CDR1 is SGHAT and CDR2 is FQNNGV. Assay: immunoSEQ multiplex PCR; the TCRdb copy retains only in-frame clones and omits some. Of roughly 50,000 clones in the sample, over 90% were seen once. This TCR was sampled from a human donor in good health. Some clones in this sample may be carry-over from other donors' samples. Material: PBMCs. The chain has TRBV11-2 and TRBJ2-7; TRBD2 matches at 7 bases. CDR3 protein: CASSYSAGAYEQYF. The DNA for the CDR3 is TGTGCCAGCAGTTACAGCGCGGGAGCCTACGAGCAGTACTTC.